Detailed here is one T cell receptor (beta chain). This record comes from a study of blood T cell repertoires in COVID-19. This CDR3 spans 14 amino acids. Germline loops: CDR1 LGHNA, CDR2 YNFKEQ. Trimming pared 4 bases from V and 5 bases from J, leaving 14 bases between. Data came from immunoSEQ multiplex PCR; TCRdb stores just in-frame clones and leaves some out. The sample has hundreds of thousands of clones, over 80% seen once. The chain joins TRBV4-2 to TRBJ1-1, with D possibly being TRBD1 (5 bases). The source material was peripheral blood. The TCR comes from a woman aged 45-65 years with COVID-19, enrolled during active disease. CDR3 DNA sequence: TGTGCCAGCAGCCTTGAACCGGGGGAGACTGAAGCTTTCTTT. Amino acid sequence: CASSLEPGETEAFF.